Only a few counts were recorded for the clone carrying this T cell receptor (delta chain). Antigen specificity is unknown. The protein that TCRdb holds for this DNA derives from a much larger clone and differs from the translated DNA at residue 15, which likely indicates a read error; the protein shown here is translated from the DNA. These data come from a study of γδ T cells in repeated Plasmodium falciparum infection. For the study at large: Malian children with intense seasonal malaria exposure were compared with matched Australian children. Each infection was followed by sampling at 21 days, plus baseline and some pre-infection draws. Malian samples came from no-transmission periods or across acute febrile malaria episodes. Study results and caveats: In Vdelta2-negative, largely Vdelta1+, gammadelta repertoires, repeated controlled infections appeared to drive clonal selection waves.

TCRdb applied CATT to the multiplex PCR reads for clone calling. The sample lists around 46,000 delta-chain clones, 1.9% occurring once. This CDR3 has 25 amino acids. The V segment lost 1 base and the J segment 2 bases; nucleotides outside the gene matches: 30. Germline values: CDR1 TSWWSYY, CDR2 QGS. Bulk repertoires came from Vgamma9/Vdelta2+ or Vdelta2-negative gammadelta T cells flow-sorted from PBMC. This clonotype originated in a pool of human donors (malaria-infected and uninfected, not separated). The rearrangement joins TRDV1 to TRDJ1; 11 bases line up with TRDD3. Because TCRdb records no J gene, it was assigned here through a match of the DNA to germline. Sequenced material: gamma-delta T cells from blood. The CDR3 DNA is TGTGCTCTTGGGGAACGGACTTCCTACTTTTGGGGGATACGAAAGCATGTGGGGCGGACCGATAAACTCATCTTT. Translating gives CALGERTSYFWGIRKHVGRTDKLIF.